These 9 T cell receptor beta chains came from one sample sequenced in a study of CD8 T cells in Susac syndrome. It was with random hexamers that about 0.45 to 1 ug RNA was reverse transcribed. TCRdb recomputed calls from the immunoSEQ multiplex PCR reads with MiXCR, one row per CDR3 protein. The sample yields about 73,000 distinct CDR3 sequences, approximately 95% seen once. The material sequenced was CD8+ T cells from PBMCs. These receptors were obtained from a human donor with multiple sclerosis.

CDR3 in DNA: TGTGCCAGTAGTATGGGGGATACGCAGTATTTT. It translates to CASSMGDTQYF. The rearrangement joins TRBV19 to TRBJ2-3; unclear D gene. The V end lost 3 bases, the J end lost 6 bases, and 4 bases lay between the germline ends. The CDR3 length is 11 residues. Germline CDR1 and CDR2: LNHDA and SQIVND (reference sequence).

This rearrangement joins TRBV4-1 to TRBJ2-3, with D hard to call. Trimming removed 0 bases at V and 3 bases at J, with 7 bases between. This CDR3 comprises 14 residues. The germline V gene encodes CDR1 MGHRA and CDR2 YSYEKL. CDR3 residues: CASSQEWATDTQYF. As DNA, the CDR3 is TGCGCCAGCAGCCAAGAGTGGGCGACAGATACGCAGTATTTT.

This clonotype has a single count. V gene TRBV29-1 combines with J gene TRBJ2-5; D is perhaps TRBD1 (6 bases). The length of the CDR3 is 12 residues. V was pared by 7 bases and J by 4 bases, with 13 bases between. Germline-derived CDR1 and CDR2 are SQVTM and ANQGSEA. Written as DNA, the CDR3 is TGCAGCGCCCCGATACAGGGAGAGACCCAGTACTTC. It translates to CSAPIQGETQYF.

V and J are TRBV7-3 and TRBJ2-3; D might be TRBD2 (5 bases). From germline, CDR1 is SGHTA and CDR2 FQGTGA. This CDR3 spans 14 amino acids. Trimming cost V 6 bases and J 5 bases, with 15 bases left between them. The CDR3 spells CASSANILEDTQYF. DNA of the CDR3: TGTGCCAGCAGTGCTAACATACTAGAAGATACGCAGTATTTT.

CDR3 protein: CSAAPTSGSETQYF. The DNA for the CDR3 is TGCAGTGCTGCCCCTACTAGCGGGTCAGAGACCCAGTACTTC. The chain links TRBV20-1 to TRBJ2-5; 9 bases are shared with TRBD2. In germline, CDR1 is DFQATT, CDR2 SNEGSKA (reference sequence). V lost 5 bases, J lost 4 bases, and 8 bases stayed unmatched. This CDR3 has 14 amino acids.

A single count supports this clonotype. This sequence joins TRBV5-4 and TRBJ2-1, with D possibly TRBD1 on 5 matching bases. CDR3 size: 14 residues. The V end lost 5 bases, the J end lost 3 bases, and 12 bases lay between the germline ends. CDR1 SGHNT and CDR2 YYREEE come from the germline V gene (reference sequence). For the CDR3, the DNA is TGTGCCAGCAGTCCCGTAGGGGTCTACAATGAGCAGTTCTTC. Residues: CASSPVGVYNEQFF.

The CDR3 loop is CASSSSPEKDTDTQYF. CDR3 coding DNA: TGTGCCAGCAGCTCCTCCCCGGAAAAGGACACAGATACGCAGTATTTT. The chain couples TRBV9 to TRBJ2-3; no definite D call. The germline V and J ends were trimmed by 4 bases and 2 bases, with 17 bases remaining between them. CDR1 and CDR2 (germline): SGDLS, YYNGEE. CDR3 length equals 16 residues.

The V and J genes are TRBV19 and TRBJ1-1, with D unclear. This CDR3 has 15 residues. Trimming took off 7 bases at V and 2 bases at J, with 17 bases between the two ends. The germline CDR1 and CDR2 sequences are LNHDA and SQIVND (reference sequence). DNA of the CDR3: TGTGCCAGTAACGGAATTTTAGGCGGCAACACTGAAGCTTTCTTT. Translating it yields CASNGILGGNTEAFF.

The chain recombines TRBV19 with TRBJ2-7, with TRBD2 identical over 11 bases. The V and J ends lost 6 bases and 5 bases, in that order; junction bases with no gene match: 18. Germline V gene data show CDR1 as LNHDA and CDR2 as SQIVND (reference sequence). There are 18 residues in the CDR3. As DNA, the CDR3 is TGTGCCAGTAGAAGTTTGACTAGCGGGGCCCTCTTTATAGACGAGCAGTACTTC. This gives the protein CASRSLTSGALFIDEQYF.